This TCR beta chain was profiled in a study of shared clonotypes between healthy human individuals. Study summary: Each donor contributed plates that comprised three CD4 naive, three CD4 memory, two CD8 naive and one CD8 memory. Broader study findings: Non-shared clonotypes showed lower generation probabilities than clonotypes common to all four donors.

Genomic DNA of each subset was evenly split across several immunoSEQ plates. Using immunoSEQ multiplex PCR, the repertoire was profiled, and TCRdb retains in-frame clones only, with some absent. The sample carries about 2.4 million clones, roughly 93% recorded once. As to this clone: Its antigen is unknown.

CDR1 and CDR2 from the germline V gene are SEHNR and FQNEAQ (reference sequence). The V end lost 1 base, the J end lost 0 bases, and 14 bases lay between the germline ends. The CDR3 is made up of 17 amino acids. The chain has TRBV7-9 and TRBJ2-3, with D uncertain. This receptor was identified in a man in his late teens or twenties in good health. Some clones in this sample may be carry-over from other donors' samples. What was sequenced was naive CD4+ T cells from PBMCs. Subset noted: CD45RA+ positively selected. CDR3 sequence (DNA): TGTGCCAGCAGCTTAGTTTTAAGGCGGCAGAGCACAGATACGCAGTATTTT. It translates to CASSLVLRRQSTDTQYF.